This paragraph covers one TCR beta chain sequence. What antigen it recognizes has not been identified. Per-base qualities were not stored, and no clone one base away is much larger. This sample is drawn from a study of blood T cell repertoires in COVID-19 (dated by TCRdb to 2020 to 2021). Broadly, across the study: Samples covering the acute and convalescent phases of COVID-19 were provided by collaborators in the United States, Italy and Spain. The prospective study material was composed of cDNA or gDNA derived from T cells, B-cell-depleted T cells, or PBMCs. Subjects who had been exposed to COVID-19, were actively infected with it, or had recovered from it provided the deeply sampled blood TCRbeta repertoires that made up the dataset. The repertoires were released in a freely available public database intended as a resource for research on the immune response to SARS-CoV-2. Samples came from the ongoing ImmuneRACE study (first 160 participants) plus 1,254 subjects from 6 global collaborators. Sample metadata almost always included a de-identified subject ID, COVID-19 status, age in years and sex. HLA class I and class II types, where available, came from metadata supplied by the sample provider rather than from assay-based typing. Study-wide conclusions, independent of this receptor: The quantity of clinical and demographic metadata differed by source and by participant and was supplied without curation.

TCRbeta CDR3 regions were amplified from genomic DNA by means of the immunoSEQ Assay, a bias-controlled multiplex PCR. The authors' pipeline ran thus. Nucleated cell counts per sample were estimated from amplification of reference gene primers within the assay. Sequence reads were collapsed and filtered to measure the absolute abundance of every unique TCRbeta CDR3 rearrangement. For each sample, productive Simpson clonality was calculated as the square root of Simpson's diversity index across productive rearrangements. TCRdb holds this immuneACCESS table with in-frame rearrangements only. Some clones are missing; in checked studies, unresolved V genes explain under half, and the rest has no known cause. V, J and clone size were drawn from that table, and D and trimming were deduced from the DNA. The sample records about 130,000 clones, about 79% of which are singletons. Of the sample, more than 35% falls within the top ten clones.

Collaborating institutions collected whole blood in K2EDTA tubes following their own protocols. For TCRbeta analysis, collaborators shipped samples in one of three forms: frozen whole blood, isolated PBMCs, or DNA extracted from either of those sample types. The receptor was derived from a man aged 40-55 years with active or convalescent COVID-19. Sequenced sample: peripheral blood.

The encoded CDR3 is CASSDLGQGAFGYGYTF. The sequenced DNA: TGTGCCAGCAGCGACCTTGGACAGGGGGCTTTCGGCTATGGCTACACCTTC. This sequence uses TRBV7-9 and TRBJ1-2, with 11 middle bases fitting TRBD1. The V end gives up 5 bases and the J end 4 bases, leaving 12 bases in the junction not matched to a gene. CDR1 SEHNR and CDR2 FQNEAQ are derived from the germline V gene (reference sequence). From its cysteine to its phenylalanine, the CDR3 spans 17 amino acids. CDR3 DNA only is kept here, 51 bases in frame from base 1.